This entry lists 3 T cell receptor beta chains sequenced from one sample in a study of blood T cell repertoires in COVID-19 (dated by TCRdb to 2018 to 2021). Receptor amplification or capture employed the immunoSEQ multiplex PCR assay. TCRdb re-hosts the immuneACCESS table, in-frame sequences only. Its copies lack some clones; in the studies checked, an unresolved V gene accounts for under half of them, and the cause for the rest is not known. The sample table lists 360,000 or so clones, about 90% of them with a count of one. The ten largest clones represent 6.5% of the sample. The sequenced material came from peripheral blood. The source of these receptors is a man between 18 and 35 years old with active or convalescent COVID-19.

The V call is TRBV27, the J call TRBJ2-7, with 7 nucleotides matching TRBD1. Unmatched junction bases numbered 14, after V lost 5 bases and J lost 4 bases. The germline V gene has CDR1 MNHEY and CDR2 SMNVEV (reference sequence). This CDR3 has 16 residues. The CDR3 region is CASSPRQGERGYEQYF. As DNA, the CDR3 is TGTGCCAGCAGTCCAAGACAGGGAGAAAGGGGATACGAGCAGTACTTC.

This chain connects TRBV24-1 to TRBJ2-7, with TRBD1 as a possible D gene (6 bases). CDR1 KGHDR and CDR2 SFDVKD come from the germline V gene. Trimming shortened V by 4 bases and J by 6 bases, and 15 bases separated the two germline ends. The CDR3 is 14 residues long. The CDR3 sequence is CATSERDMLGEQYF. The CDR3 DNA sequence: TGTGCCACCAGTGAACGGGACATGTTAGGCGAGCAGTACTTC.

The genes are TRBV7-8 and TRBJ2-5; possible D gene TRBD1, 5 bases. V gave up 5 bases and J gave up 5 bases, with 9 bases separating them. Germline values: CDR1 SGHVS, CDR2 FQNEAQ. This CDR3 is built from 12 residues. CDR3 bases: TGTGCCAGCAGCCCCCAGGGCGAGACCCAGTACTTC. It encodes CASSPQGETQYF.